Presented here are 15 T cell receptor beta chains from one specimen sequenced in a study of prognosis after radiotherapy for stage I lung cancer. Amplification of the TCR beta CDR3 (from genomic DNA) was done by two-round multiplex PCR. The first round of PCR was done with primers that matched each TRBV and TRBJ gene. TCRdb ran MiXCR on the multiplex PCR reads and lists one entry per CDR3 protein. The table shows under 50,000 distinct CDR3 sequences, with roughly a quarter occurring only once. Source: PBMCs, taken before or after stereotactic body radiation therapy (not recorded which). These TCRs come from a donor aged 50 or older with non-small cell lung cancer.

This clonotype is labeled medium-sized. The CDR3 DNA reads TGCAGTGCCGGGACGGCTAGCACAGATACGCAGTATTTT. Its translation: CSAGTASTDTQYF. The V call is TRBV20-1, the J call TRBJ2-3; tentatively, D is TRBD1 or TRBD2 (5 bases each). The germline V and J ends were trimmed by 6 bases and 0 bases, with 10 bases remaining between them. The CDR3 sequence is 13 residues long. The V gene's germline CDR1 is DFQATT and CDR2 SNEGSKA (reference sequence).

Note on this clonotype: A far more abundant clone sits one base away, making this likely a read error. The V and J genes are TRBV6-8 and TRBJ1-5, with a possible D match to TRBD1 (5 bases). The CDR3 length is 17 residues. Trimming pared 0 bases from V and 3 bases from J, leaving 15 bases between. Germline assignment: CDR1 MNHGY and CDR2 SAAAGT. The CDR3 loop is CASSYSNWGDTNQPQHF. DNA for the CDR3: TGTGCCAGCAGTTACTCGAACTGGGGGGATACCAATCAGCCCCAGCATTTT.

On this clonotype: Given a much more abundant clone one base away, this may be a read error. The V and J genes are TRBV29-1 and TRBJ1-2, with D possibly being TRBD1 (5 bases). The germline V gene has CDR1 SQVTM and CDR2 ANQGSEA. Trimming pared 3 bases from V and 8 bases from J, leaving 19 bases between. CDR3 size: 14 residues. The CDR3 sequence: CSVDEGVILPGYTF. The CDR3 coding sequence is TGCAGCGTTGATGAAGGGGTCATCCTTCCGGGCTACACCTTC.

In this sample, this clonotype turned up many times. The rearrangement joins TRBV3-1 to TRBJ2-1; the D gene could be TRBD1 or TRBD2 (5 bases each). CDR3 length: 13 residues. V lost 2 bases and J lost 10, with 12 bases in between. The germline V gene encodes CDR1 LGHDT and CDR2 YNNKEL (reference sequence). Here the CDR3 DNA reads TGTGCCAGCAGCCAACTAGGGACCGTCGAGCAGTTCTTC. It translates to CASSQLGTVEQFF.

A remark on this clonotype: This may be a read error, as it is one base from a much larger clone. V and J are TRBV24-1 and TRBJ1-5; no reliable D call. The germline CDR1 and CDR2 sequences are KGHDR and SFDVKD. There are 13 residues in the CDR3. The CDR3 loop is CATSRSSNQPQNF. In DNA, the CDR3 is TGTGCCACCAGTCGCAGCAGCAATCAGCCCCAGAATTTT.

In its sample, this clonotype was seen many times. The V and J genes are TRBV2 and TRBJ2-6; 9 positions agree with TRBD1. The germline CDR1 and CDR2 sequences are SNHLY and FYNNEI. The CDR3 is 15 residues long. Trimming cost V 10 bases and J 0 bases; bases outside gene matches: 4. The CDR3 DNA follows: TGTGCCATAGGACAGGGGAGCTCTGGGGCCAACGTCCTGACTTTC. The encoded protein is CAIGQGSSGANVLTF.

In its sample, this clonotype was seen many times. This sequence joins TRBV12-3 or TRBV12-4 and TRBJ1-3; 7 bases agree with TRBD1. V shed 7 bases and J 0 bases; nucleotides not matched to a gene: 9. The CDR3 contains 16 residues. The CDR3 DNA follows: TGTGCCAGCAACCCGACAGGGATCCACTCTGGAAACACCATATATTTT. It codes for CASNPTGIHSGNTIYF.

Concerning this clonotype: A read error is likely here: a far larger clone is one base away. The chain joins TRBV6-2 or TRBV6-3 to TRBJ1-5; 8 bases line up with TRBD1. CDR3 length: 15 residues. Germline loops: CDR1 MNHEY, CDR2 SVGEGT. The CDR3, as DNA: TGTGCCAGCAGTTACCAGACAGGGGTCAATCAGCCCAAGCATTTT. Translation: CASSYQTGVNQPKHF.

At least ten counts were recorded for this clonotype. A much larger clone differs by one base, so this may be a read error. The chain joins TRBV20-1 to TRBJ2-1; 10 nucleotides agree with TRBD2. This CDR3 has 17 amino acids. The germline gives CDR1 DFQATT, CDR2 SNEGSKA (reference sequence). In DNA, the CDR3 is TGCAGTGCTAACCCCATCCTAGCGGGAGTGAGCGGCAATGAGCAGCTCTTC. It encodes CSANPILAGVSGNEQLF.

This clonotype has ten or more counts. Mismatch with germline at one junction end may stem from a read error. The CDR3 DNA is TGCAGTGCTAGAGATCCAAGGGACACTGAAGCCTTCTTT. Its translation: CSARDPRDTEAFF. The chain recombines TRBV20-1 with TRBJ1-1, with a possible D match to TRBD1 (6 bases). Germline values: CDR1 DFQATT, CDR2 SNEGSKA (reference sequence). The CDR3 totals 13 residues.

This clonotype has a count of ten or more. The chain uses TRBV5-1 and TRBJ2-7, with D unresolved. Germline assignment: CDR1 SGHRS and CDR2 YFSETQ. With 4 bases removed from V and 2 bases from J, the gap between germline ends came to 16 bases. The CDR3 spans 15 residues. The CDR3 DNA sequence: TGCGCCAGCAGCCCCTACGCGTCCGGGCCCTACGAGCAGTACTTC. It specifies CASSPYASGPYEQYF.

This clonotype occurred many times. V is TRBV2 and J is TRBJ2-1, with D uncertain. The CDR3 extends over 10 amino acids. The germline CDR1 and CDR2 sequences are SNHLY and FYNNEI. V was trimmed by 1 base and J by 12 bases, leaving 4 bases between them. The CDR3 nucleotides read TGTGCCAGCAGTGAAGGGTCGCAGTTCTTC. Translation gives CASSEGSQFF. Variable domain in full (rest from reference TRBV2 and TRBJ2-1): EPEVTQTPSHQVTQMGQEVILRCVPISNHLYFYWYRQILGQKVEFLVSFYNNEISEKSEIFDDQFSVERPDGSNFTLKIRSTKLEDSAMYFCASSEGSQFFGPGTRLTVL.

In its sample, this clonotype was seen many times. The chain employs TRBV2 and TRBJ2-7; possible D gene TRBD1, 6 bases. V was clipped by 7 bases and J by 2 bases, with 9 bases between them. The CDR3 consists of 12 residues. CDR1 and CDR2 from the germline V gene are SNHLY and FYNNEI. The chain's CDR3 is CASKGQPYEQYF. For the CDR3, the DNA is TGTGCCAGCAAAGGACAGCCCTACGAGCAGTACTTC.

This clonotype was recorded at least ten times. The rearrangement links TRBV28 to TRBJ2-2, with TRBD1 identical over 9 bases. This CDR3 is 15 amino acids long. CDR1 and CDR2 from the germline V gene are MDHEN and SYDVKM. Trimming took 8 bases from V and 6 from J; bases not matched to a gene: 10. Written as DNA, the CDR3 is TGTGCCAGCGGCCGGGGGACAGGGAGTCCCGGGGAGCTGTTTTTT. Its protein product is CASGRGTGSPGELFF.

As for this clonotype: It is likely a read error: a sequence one base away is far more abundant. The rearrangement joins TRBV6-4 to TRBJ1-2; no firm D call. Germline CDR1 reads MRHNA; CDR2 reads SNTAGT. Trimming took 4 bases from V and 4 from J, leaving 7 bases between them. The CDR3 runs 12 residues. Written as DNA, the CDR3 is TGTGCCAGCAGTGTCGTAGGCTATGGCTACACCTTC. This sequence encodes CASSVVGYGYTF.